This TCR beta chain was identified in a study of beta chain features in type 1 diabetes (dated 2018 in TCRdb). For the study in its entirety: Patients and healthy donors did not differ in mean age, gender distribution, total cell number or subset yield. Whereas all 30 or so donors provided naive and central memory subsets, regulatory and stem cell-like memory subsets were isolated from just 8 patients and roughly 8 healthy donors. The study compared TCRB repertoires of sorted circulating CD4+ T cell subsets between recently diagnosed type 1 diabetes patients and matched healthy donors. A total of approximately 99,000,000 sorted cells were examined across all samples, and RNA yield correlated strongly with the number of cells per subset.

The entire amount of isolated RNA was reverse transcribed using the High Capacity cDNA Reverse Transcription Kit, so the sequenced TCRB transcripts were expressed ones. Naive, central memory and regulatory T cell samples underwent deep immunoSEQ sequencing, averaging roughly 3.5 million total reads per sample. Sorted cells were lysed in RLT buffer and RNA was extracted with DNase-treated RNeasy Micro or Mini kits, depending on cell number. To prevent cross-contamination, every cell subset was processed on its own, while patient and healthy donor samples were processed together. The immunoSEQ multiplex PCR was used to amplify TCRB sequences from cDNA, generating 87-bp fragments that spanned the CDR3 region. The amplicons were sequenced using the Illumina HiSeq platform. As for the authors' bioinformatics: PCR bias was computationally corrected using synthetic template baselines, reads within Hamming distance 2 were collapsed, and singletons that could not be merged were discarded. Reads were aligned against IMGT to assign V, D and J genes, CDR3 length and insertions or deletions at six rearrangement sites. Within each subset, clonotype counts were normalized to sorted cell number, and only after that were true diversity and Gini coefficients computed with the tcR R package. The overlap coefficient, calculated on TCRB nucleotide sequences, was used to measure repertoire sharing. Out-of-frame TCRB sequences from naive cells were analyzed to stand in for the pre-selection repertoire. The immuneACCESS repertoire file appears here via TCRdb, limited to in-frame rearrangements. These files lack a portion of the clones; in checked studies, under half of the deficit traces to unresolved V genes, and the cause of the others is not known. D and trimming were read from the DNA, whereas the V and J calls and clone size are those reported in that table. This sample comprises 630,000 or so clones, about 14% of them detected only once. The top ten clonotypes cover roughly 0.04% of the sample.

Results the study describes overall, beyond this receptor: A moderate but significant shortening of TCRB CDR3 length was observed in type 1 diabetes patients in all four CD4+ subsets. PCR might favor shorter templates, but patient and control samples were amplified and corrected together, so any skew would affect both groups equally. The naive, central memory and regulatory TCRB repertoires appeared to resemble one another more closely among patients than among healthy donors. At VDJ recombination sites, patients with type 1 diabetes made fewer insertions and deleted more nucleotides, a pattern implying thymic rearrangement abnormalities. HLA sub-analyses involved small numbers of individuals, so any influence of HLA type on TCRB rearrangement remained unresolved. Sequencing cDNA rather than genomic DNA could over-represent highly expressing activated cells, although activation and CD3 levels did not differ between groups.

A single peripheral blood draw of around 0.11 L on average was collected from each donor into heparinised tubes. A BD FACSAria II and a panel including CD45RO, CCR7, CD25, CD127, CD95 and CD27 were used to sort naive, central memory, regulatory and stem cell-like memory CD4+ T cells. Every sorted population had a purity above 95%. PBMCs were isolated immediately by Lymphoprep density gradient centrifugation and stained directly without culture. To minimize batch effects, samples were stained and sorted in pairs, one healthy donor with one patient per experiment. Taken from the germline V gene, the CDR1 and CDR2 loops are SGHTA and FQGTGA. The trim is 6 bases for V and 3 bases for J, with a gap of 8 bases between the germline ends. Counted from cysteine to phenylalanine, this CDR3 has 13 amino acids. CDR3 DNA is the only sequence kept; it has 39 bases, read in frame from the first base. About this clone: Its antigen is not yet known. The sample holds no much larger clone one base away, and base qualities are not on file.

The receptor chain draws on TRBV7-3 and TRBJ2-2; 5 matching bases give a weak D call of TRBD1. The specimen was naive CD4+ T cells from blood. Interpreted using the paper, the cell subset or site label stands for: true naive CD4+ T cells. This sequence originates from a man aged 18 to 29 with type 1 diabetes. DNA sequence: TGTGCCAGCAGTTTGGGGCACACCGGGGAGCTGTTTTTT. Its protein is CASSLGHTGELFF.